This TCR beta chain was sequenced in a study of breast tumors, draining lymph nodes, adjacent tissues. Notes on the study in general: Luminal-like breast cancer showed significantly greater tumor-nontumor repertoire similarity than basal-like breast cancer did. The data were judged consistent with most tumor T cells coming from lymph node and expanding in tumor. Tumor repertoires ranked between lymph nodes and nontumor tissue in diversity, with V and J gene preferences.

Via MiXCR, TCRdb re-called the multiplex PCR reads, giving one row per CDR3 protein. The sample carries 200,000 to 250,000 distinct CDR3 sequences, around 32% recorded once. Samples came from axillary lymph nodes draining the breast cancer. The CDR3 has 16 residues. In germline, CDR1 is MNHNS, CDR2 SASEGT. Losses at the gene ends were 0 bases for V and 2 bases for J; bases not matched to a gene: 6. This clonotype was found many times. Its antigen is unidentified. This TCR came from a female donor with breast cancer. Some clones in this sample may be carry-over from other donors' samples. The specimen sequenced was axillary lymph node tissue. J is TRBJ2-5 and V is TRBV6-1; the match to TRBD2 covers 7 bases. The CDR3 region has the DNA TGTGCCAGCAGTGAAGCGTTGGGAGGGGTACAAGAGACCCAGTACTTC. This codes for CASSEALGGVQETQYF.